These 3 T cell receptor beta chains originate from one sample sequenced in a study of T cells in Graves' hyperthyroidism and ophthalmopathy. RNA transcripts served as the template for amplifying TCR beta CDR3 regions. Using the HTBI primer set, a first-round RT-PCR was run on the TCR CDR3. TCRdb reanalysed the multiplex PCR reads using MiXCR and keeps one entry per CDR3 protein. The sample yields 450,000 to 700,000 distinct CDR3 sequences, 40% to 55% seen once. What was sequenced was peripheral blood or thyroid tissue (not recorded which). All receptors come from a woman aged 18-35 years with Graves' hyperthyroidism.

This clonotype was detected only a few times. The chain links TRBV29-1 to TRBJ2-1; the D is unclear. V lost 6 bases, J lost 4 bases, and 13 bases lay in between. Germline V lookup: CDR1 SQVTM, CDR2 ANQGSEA. CDR3 length: 13 residues. The CDR3 region is CSVIGDTYNEQFF. CDR3 bases: TGCAGCGTCATAGGAGACACATACAATGAGCAGTTCTTC.

The V call is TRBV29-1, the J call TRBJ1-3, with TRBD1 matching 10 bases. J gave up 3 bases and V 6 bases, and 2 bases lay outside the gene matches. The CDR3 runs 13 residues. Germline V gene sequence: CDR1 SQVTM, CDR2 ANQGSEA. The CDR3 bases are TGCAGCGTGCGGACAGGGGGTGGAAACACCATATATTTT. Its protein product is CSVRTGGGNTIYF.

This clonotype has a count of ten or more. V gene TRBV5-8 combines with J gene TRBJ1-1; D might be TRBD1 (6 bases). This CDR3 comprises 14 residues. Germline-derived CDR1 and CDR2 are SGHTS and YDEGEE. The ends were cut back, 4 bases at V and 10 bases at J, with 20 bases in the middle. The CDR3 region has the DNA TGTGCCAGCAGCCTCGCACCCGGGGGGCGGGGAGCTTTCTTT. The encoded protein is CASSLAPGGRGAFF.